This T cell receptor (beta chain) was identified in a study of OX40 agonist ivuxolimab in advanced cancers. Study findings and constraints: Some nonresponders likewise displayed low normalized T-cell clonal expansion.

Turning to this clone: Its antigen is not identified.

Some clones are missing from TCRdb's copy, which holds only in-frame ones; the method was immunoSEQ multiplex PCR. This sample carries about 140,000 clones, more than 85% of them seen once, and the ten largest clones take roughly 1%. This CDR3 is 11 amino acids long. The V gene's germline CDR1 is SGHTA and CDR2 FQGNSA. V lost 3 bases and J 4 bases, leaving 3 bases between the germline ends. Specimen: CD4+ or CD8+ T cells sorted from blood, collected in a trial of the OX40 agonist ivuxolimab. This chain links TRBV7-2 with TRBJ2-5; D not resolved. The receptor was derived from an adult with an advanced solid tumor such as melanoma, head and neck, liver or kidney cancer. CDR3 bases: TGTGCCAGCAGCTTCCTAGAGACCCAGTACTTC. It encodes CASSFLETQYF.